This TCR beta chain was sequenced for a study of CD8 T cells in Susac syndrome. The authors carried out high-throughput sequencing of TCR beta. They applied it to CD8+ and CD4+ T cells obtained from blood. The CDR3 has 14 amino acids. Germline assignment: CDR1 LGHNA and CDR2 YSLEER. With 0 bases removed from V and 8 bases from J, the gap between germline ends came to 11 bases. An amount of RNA that ranged from 0.5 to 1 ug was reverse transcribed with random hexamers. An immunoSEQ multiplex PCR amplified TCR beta CDR3 over 54 Vbeta and 13 Jbeta. TCRdb re-analysed the immunoSEQ multiplex PCR reads in MiXCR, keeping a single row per CDR3 protein. The sample carries 110,000 or so distinct CDR3 sequences, about 92% recorded once.

The J gene is TRBJ2-1, the V gene TRBV4-3; D may be TRBD2 (6 bases). Sequencing was carried out using CD4+ T cells from PBMCs. The clonotype was recovered from a human donor with multiple sclerosis. The CDR3 sequence is CASSQEGRDYEQFF. The DNA of the CDR3 is TGCGCCAGCAGCCAAGAAGGCAGGGACTATGAGCAGTTCTTC.